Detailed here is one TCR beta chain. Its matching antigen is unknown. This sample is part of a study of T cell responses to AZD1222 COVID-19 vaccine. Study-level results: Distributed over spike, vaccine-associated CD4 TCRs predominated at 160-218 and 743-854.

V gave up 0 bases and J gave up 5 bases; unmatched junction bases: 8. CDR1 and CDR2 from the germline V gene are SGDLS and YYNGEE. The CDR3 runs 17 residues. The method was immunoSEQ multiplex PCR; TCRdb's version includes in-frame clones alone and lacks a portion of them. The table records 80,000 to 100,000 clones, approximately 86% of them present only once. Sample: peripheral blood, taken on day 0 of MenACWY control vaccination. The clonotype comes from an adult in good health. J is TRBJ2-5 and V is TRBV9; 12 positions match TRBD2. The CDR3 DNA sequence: TGTGCCAGCAGCGTAGGGTCTAGCGGGGGGGCTGTGGAGACCCAGTACTTC. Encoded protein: CASSVGSSGGAVETQYF.